Included here is one TCR beta chain sequence, with context. Its antigen is as yet unknown. Germline CDR1 reads SGHTS; CDR2 reads YDEGEE. The CDR3 runs 16 residues. Trimming took 0 bases from V and 4 from J, leaving 13 bases between them. This entry belongs to a study of radiotherapy plus CTLA-4 blockade in lung cancer. Study details: Disease control was seen in about 30% of patients, objective responses in approximately 20%.

The study's findings and limits: TCR clones from tumors expanded in blood after radiotherapy plus ipilimumab.

Repertoires were generated with immunoSEQ multiplex PCR, while TCRdb's copy carries only in-frame clones and drops some. This sample yields 70,000 to 95,000 clones, of which around 81% are seen a single time; more than 14% belongs to the top ten. V gene TRBV5-8 combines with J gene TRBJ1-4; D is unclear. Sequencing was performed on peripheral blood, taken from a patient treated with radiotherapy plus ipilimumab. This receptor was taken from a human donor with non-small cell lung cancer that progressed on radiotherapy plus ipilimumab. In DNA, the CDR3 is TGTGCCAGCAGCTTGGCGGGAAGGTCTAGTAATGAAAAACTGTTTTTT. Protein sequence: CASSLAGRSSNEKLFF.